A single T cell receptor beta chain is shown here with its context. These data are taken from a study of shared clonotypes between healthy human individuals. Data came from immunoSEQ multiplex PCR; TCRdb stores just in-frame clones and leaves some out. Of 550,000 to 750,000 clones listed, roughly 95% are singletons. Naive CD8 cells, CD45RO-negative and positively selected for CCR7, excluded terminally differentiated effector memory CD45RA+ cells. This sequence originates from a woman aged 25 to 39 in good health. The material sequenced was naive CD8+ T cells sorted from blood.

Here the CDR3 DNA reads TGTGCCAGCAGCTTAGAAGGGGGCGCCTACGAGCAGTACTTC. This gives the protein CASSLEGGAYEQYF. The V gene is TRBV7-9, the J gene TRBJ2-7, with TRBD1 matching over 7 bases. The germline V gene has CDR1 SEHNR and CDR2 FQNEAQ (reference sequence). After removal of 1 base from V and 2 bases from J, the junction contained 2 bases not matched to a gene. This CDR3 has 14 amino acids.